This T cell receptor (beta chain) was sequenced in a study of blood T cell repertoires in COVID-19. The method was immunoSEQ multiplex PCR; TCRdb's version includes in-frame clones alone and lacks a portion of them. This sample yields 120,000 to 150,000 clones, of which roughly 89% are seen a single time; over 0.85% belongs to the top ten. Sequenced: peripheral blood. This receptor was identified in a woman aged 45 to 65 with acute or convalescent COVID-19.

The CDR3 region has the DNA TGTGCCAGCAGCACCCCCGGGACTAGACACACAGATACGCAGTATTTT. Protein product: CASSTPGTRHTDTQYF. This chain connects TRBV21-1 to TRBJ2-3; TRBD2, the D gene given by the table, was not confirmed from the DNA. TRBV21-1 is a pseudogene segment. The CDR3 is 16 residues long.